This entry lists 10 T cell receptor beta chains sequenced from one sample in a study of CD8 T cells in Susac syndrome. A quantity of roughly 0.5 to 1 ug RNA underwent reverse transcription using random hexamers. MiXCR was run by TCRdb on the immunoSEQ multiplex PCR reads, yielding one entry per CDR3 protein. The sample carries 200,000 or so distinct CDR3 sequences, roughly 96% recorded once. The sequenced sample consisted of CD4+ T cells from PBMCs. These receptors all stem from a human donor with multiple sclerosis.

This clonotype occurred once. V is TRBV20-1 and J is TRBJ2-4, with TRBD1 matching 8 bases. After removal of 3 bases from V and 1 base from J, the junction contained 8 bases not matched to a gene. Germline V gene data show CDR1 as DFQATT and CDR2 as SNEGSKA (reference sequence). CDR3 length: 16 amino acids. The CDR3 sequence is CSASNQGARAKNIQYF. DNA for the CDR3: TGCAGTGCTAGTAATCAGGGGGCGCGGGCCAAAAACATTCAGTACTTC.

This chain connects TRBV29-1 to TRBJ2-7; 7 bases fit TRBD2. V was clipped by 7 bases and J by 0 bases; unmatched bases: 9. Germline V CDR1 and CDR2: SQVTM, ANQGSEA. This CDR3 region has 14 residues. The CDR3 protein is CSAFSGTPSYEQYF. As DNA, the CDR3 is TGCAGCGCTTTCAGCGGGACGCCCTCCTACGAGCAGTACTTC.

The rearrangement joins TRBV3-1 to TRBJ1-1; the D is unclear. CDR1 and CDR2 from the germline V gene are LGHDT and YNNKEL (reference sequence). The CDR3 covers 16 residues. The V end was cut by 3 bases, the J end by 0 bases, with 14 bases between. DNA for the CDR3: TGTGCCAGCAGCCAGACTTGGACGGTTATGAACACTGAAGCTTTCTTT. It is translated as CASSQTWTVMNTEAFF.

This clonotype was recorded once. This sequence joins TRBV18 and TRBJ2-1; possible D gene TRBD2, 6 bases. V was pared by 1 base and J by 10 bases, with 11 bases between. The CDR3 has 13 amino acids. CDR1 and CDR2 from the germline V gene are KGHSH and LQKENI. CDR3 DNA sequence: TGTGCCAGCTCACCACTGGTAGCGGTAGAGCAGTTCTTC. Residues: CASSPLVAVEQFF.

This clonotype showed up just once. The chain's CDR3 is CASSEYNYGYTF. The CDR3 DNA follows: TGTGCCAGCAGTGAGTACAACTATGGCTACACCTTC. This chain joins TRBV2 and TRBJ1-2; D gene unclear. Germline lookup yields CDR1 SNHLY and CDR2 FYNNEI. Trimming stripped 3 bases from V and 2 bases from J, with 4 bases between. The CDR3 consists of 12 residues. Variable domain in full (rest from reference TRBV2 and TRBJ1-2): EPEVTQTPSHQVTQMGQEVILRCVPISNHLYFYWYRQILGQKVEFLVSFYNNEISEKSEIFDDQFSVERPDGSNFTLKIRSTKLEDSAMYFCASSEYNYGYTFGSGTRLTVV.

The rearrangement joins TRBV12-3 or TRBV12-4 to TRBJ1-2, with no clear D. The CDR3 loop spans 11 amino acids. V dropped 5 bases and J dropped 4 bases, with 5 bases sitting between them. The CDR3 here is CASSQFYGYTF. The DNA for the CDR3 is TGTGCCAGCAGTCAGTTCTATGGCTACACCTTC.

The rearrangement uses TRBV29-1 and TRBJ2-3; 7 positions agree with TRBD1. There are 13 residues in the CDR3. CDR1 is SQVTM, CDR2 ANQGSEA, per germline. V lost 5 bases, J lost 3 bases, and 5 bases stayed unmatched. The chain's CDR3 is CSVKTGPTDTQYF. The CDR3 DNA reads as TGCAGCGTTAAGACAGGGCCTACAGATACGCAGTATTTT.

The chain couples TRBV12-3 or TRBV12-4 to TRBJ2-6; 8 nucleotides match TRBD2. The V segment lost 1 base and the J segment 4 bases; nucleotides outside the gene matches: 6. This CDR3 comprises 17 residues. The CDR3 DNA sequence: TGTGCCAGCAGTTTAGTGCGTGTAGCGGGAGGGGCCAACGTCCTGACTTTC. Translating it yields CASSLVRVAGGANVLTF.

The rearrangement joins TRBV5-1 to TRBJ2-1; either TRBD1 or TRBD2 may supply D (6 bases each). Germline assignment: CDR1 SGHRS and CDR2 YFSETQ. The V gene lost 2 bases and the J gene lost 10 bases, with 16 bases spanning the gap. This CDR3 region has 14 residues. Written as DNA, the CDR3 is TGCGCCAGCAGCTTACCCGGGGGCCCTCTGGAGCAGTTCTTC. Its protein is CASSLPGGPLEQFF.

The chain carries TRBV25-1 and TRBJ2-1, with D unresolved. The CDR3 is 14 residues long. Germline V gives CDR1 MGHDK, CDR2 SYGVNS. V dropped 7 bases and J dropped 3 bases, with 13 bases sitting between them. The CDR3 coding sequence is TGTGCCAGCATGGGCAGGTTCTACTACAATGAGCAGTTCTTC. It yields the protein CASMGRFYYNEQFF.